The clone carrying this T cell receptor beta chain has more than one count but fewer than ten. Its antigen is not known. Researchers reported that TCR beta cDNA libraries carried unique molecular identifiers. TCRdb itself ran the PCR reads through MiXCR, one entry per CDR3 protein. There are over 700,000 distinct CDR3 sequences in the sample; 25% to 30% occur only once, and roughly 0.54% lies in the top ten. This sample is part of a study of post-analysis software for immune sequencing data. Study-wide points: Patients had higher frequencies than controls of about 5 TRBV segments, including TRBV5-6, TRBV5-1 and TRBV20-1.

Per germline, CDR1 LGHDT and CDR2 YNNKEL (reference sequence). The CDR3 consists of 16 residues. V was cut by 0 bases and J by 5 bases, with 14 bases left in between. This TCR was sampled from a girl under 18 with multiple sclerosis. Input material: blood. The chain is built from TRBV3-1 and TRBJ2-1; D unclear. CDR3 coding DNA: TGTGCCAGCAGCCAAGAGCTTAATCCGGCTCACAATGAGCAGTTCTTC. Protein: CASSQELNPAHNEQFF.